A selection of T cell receptor beta chains follows, all from one sample in a study of blood T cell repertoires in COVID-19. TCRdb's table, derived via immunoSEQ multiplex PCR, lists solely in-frame clones and lacks some. The sample shows about 250,000 clones, 65% to 85% of them seen only once. Sequences were obtained from PBMCs or T cells enriched from blood (not recorded which). The receptors derive from a man between 45 and 60 years old who had recovered from COVID-19. CDR3s include the opening cysteine and the closing phenylalanine or tryptophan. Each record gives: V gene, clone size, J gene, D gene, CDR3 protein, CDR3 DNA. A D gene is named only where the DNA matches it firmly. Only part of the rows carry a size: once, few, many, or a class if the clone is expanded.

TRBV19,-,TRBJ1-5,TRBD1,CASSRGTGGDQPQHF,TGTGCCAGTAGTCGAGGGACAGGGGGAGATCAGCCCCAGCATTTT
TRBV5-1,few,TRBJ1-2,TRBD1,CASSLGGGDDYGYTF,TGCGCCAGCAGCTTGGGAGGGGGCGACGATTATGGCTACACCTTC
TRBV5-6,-,TRBJ1-4,TRBD1,CASSLYDREGTEKLFF,TGTGCCAGCAGCCTTTATGACAGGGAAGGAACTGAAAAACTGTTTTTT
TRBV10-3,-,TRBJ1-2,TRBD1,CAISESDREIGINYGYTF,TGTGCCATCAGTGAGTCTGACAGGGAGATTGGAATTAACTATGGCTACACCTTC
TRBV7-2,-,TRBJ1-5,-,CASSLGGQPQHF,TGTGCCAGCAGCTTGGGGGGTCAGCCCCAGCATTTT
TRBV6-4,few,TRBJ2-1,TRBD2,CASSDGTSGNEQFF,TGTGCCAGCAGTGACGGGACTAGCGGGAATGAGCAGTTCTTC
TRBV7-2,-,TRBJ1-1,-,CASSPREGPNTEAFF,TGTGCCAGCAGCCCGCGGGAGGGCCCGAACACTGAAGCTTTCTTT
TRBV3-1/TRBV3-2,-,TRBJ1-6,-,CASSSQAGINSPLHF,TGTGCCAGCAGCTCTCAGGCCGGAATTAATTCACCCCTCCACTTT
TRBV11-3,-,TRBJ2-5,-,CASSLGHLGETQYF,TGTGCCAGCAGCCTGGGACATCTCGGAGAGACCCAGTACTTC
TRBV6-4,-,TRBJ1-1,TRBD1,CASSASAGQGGTEAFF,TGTGCCAGCAGTGCTTCCGCGGGACAGGGAGGGACTGAAGCTTTCTTT
TRBV6-1,-,TRBJ1-3,-,CASSETPYRDGNTIYF,TGTGCCAGCAGTGAAACCCCGTACAGGGACGGAAACACCATATATTTT
TRBV30,-,TRBJ1-2,-,CAWSVSGNYGYTF,TGTGCCTGGAGTGTATCGGGTAACTATGGCTACACCTTC
TRBV30,-,TRBJ2-6,TRBD2,CAWSVRGGRGANVLTF,TGTGCCTGGAGTGTACGCGGGGGGCGTGGGGCCAACGTCCTGACTTTC
TRBV2,-,TRBJ1-2,-,CASSNRLILQANYGYTF,TGTGCCAGCAGTAATCGACTTATTCTACAAGCTAACTATGGCTACACCTTC
TRBV6-5,-,TRBJ2-3,TRBD2,CASSYSGGNTDTQYF,TGTGCCAGCAGTTATAGCGGGGGCAACACAGATACGCAGTATTTT
TRBV15,once,TRBJ2-2,-,CATSRPGTFYTGELFF,TGTGCCACCAGCAGACCCGGGACTTTTTACACCGGGGAGCTGTTTTTT
TRBV7-2,-,TRBJ2-3,-,CASSLDWSTDTQYF,TGTGCCAGCAGCTTGGACTGGAGCACAGATACGCAGTATTTT
TRBV27,-,TRBJ1-3,TRBD1,CASSRTGGLVGNTIYF,TGTGCCAGCAGCAGGACAGGGGGCCTCGTTGGAAACACCATATATTTT
TRBV27,-,TRBJ1-5,-,CASKQGGDNNQPQHF,TGTGCCTCCAAACAAGGGGGGGATAACAATCAGCCCCAGCATTTT
TRBV19,-,TRBJ2-3,TRBD1,CASRDRSFTDTQYF,TGTGCCAGTCGGGACAGGTCCTTCACAGATACGCAGTATTTT
TRBV7-9,once,TRBJ1-2,TRBD1,CASSLAAGTGALANYGYTF,TGTGCCAGCAGCTTAGCGGCAGGGACAGGGGCTTTGGCTAACTATGGCTACACCTTC
TRBV7-8,-,TRBJ2-7,TRBD1,CASSPRTGTDSLYEQYF,TGTGCCAGCAGCCCGCGCACCGGGACAGACTCTCTCTACGAGCAGTACTTC
TRBV4-1,-,TRBJ1-6,-,CASSQADSGRALHF,TGCGCCAGCAGCCAAGCGGACTCAGGGAGGGCCCTCCACTTT
TRBV5-8,-,TRBJ1-3,-,CASSFRSGTRNTIYF,TGTGCCAGCAGCTTTAGGAGCGGGACAAGAAACACCATATATTTT
TRBV10-2,-,TRBJ2-5,-,CASSESIQVLAPIETQYF,TGCGCCAGCAGTGAGTCGATACAGGTCCTTGCGCCGATAGAGACCCAGTACTTC
TRBV19,many,TRBJ1-2,-,CASSPGVYGYTF,TGTGCCAGTAGCCCGGGGGTTTATGGCTACACCTTC
TRBV15,-,TRBJ1-2,-,CATSRDASRGKYGYTF,TGTGCCACCAGCAGAGATGCTTCCAGGGGAAAATATGGCTACACCTTC
TRBV11-3,-,TRBJ2-7,-,CASSLRTFSYEQYF,TGTGCCAGCAGCTTGAGGACATTCTCCTACGAGCAGTACTTC
TRBV4-3,-,TRBJ2-7,TRBD2,CATREDPYEQYF,TGCGCGACTCGGGAGGATCCCTACGAGCAGTACTTC
TRBV5-1,-,TRBJ2-2,-,CASSLAGSANTGELFF,TGCGCCAGCAGCTTGGCTGGTAGCGCCAACACCGGGGAGCTGTTTTTT
TRBV14,-,TRBJ2-5,TRBD1,CASSPNQGVQETQYF,TGTGCCAGCAGCCCTAATCAGGGGGTCCAAGAGACCCAGTACTTC
TRBV9,-,TRBJ2-1,TRBD2,CASSVKTIPGLDPLEQFF,TGTGCCAGCAGCGTAAAAACAATTCCGGGACTAGACCCCCTTGAGCAGTTCTTC
TRBV11-3,-,TRBJ1-4,-,CASSHAGVGEEKLFF,TGTGCCAGCAGCCACGCGGGGGTCGGAGAGGAAAAACTGTTTTTT
TRBV7-6,-,TRBJ1-1,-,CASSLEGGMNTEAFF,TGTGCCAGCAGCTTAGAAGGGGGAATGAACACTGAAGCTTTCTTT
TRBV12-3/TRBV12-4,few,TRBJ2-7,-,CASSFGSSYEQYF,TGTGCCAGCAGTTTTGGCAGTTCCTACGAGCAGTACTTC
TRBV5-6,-,TRBJ2-1,-,CASSPVAHEQFF,TGTGCCAGCAGTCCGGTAGCGCACGAGCAGTTCTTC
TRBV3-1/TRBV3-2,-,TRBJ2-7,TRBD2,CASSQEAGAGEQYF,TGTGCCAGCAGCCAGGAAGCGGGGGCAGGCGAGCAGTACTTC
TRBV10-1,once,TRBJ1-1,TRBD1,CASSTGQGGTEAFF,TGCGCCAGCAGTACCGGACAGGGCGGGACTGAAGCTTTCTTT
TRBV19,-,TRBJ1-2,-,CASGSVGRSWYTF,TGTGCCAGTGGCTCGGTCGGGAGATCTTGGTACACCTTC
TRBV18,-,TRBJ2-7,TRBD1,CASSPGTGLSYEQYF,TGTGCCAGCTCACCAGGGACAGGGCTCTCCTACGAGCAGTACTTC
TRBV3-1/TRBV3-2,-,TRBJ2-2,TRBD1,CASSQGGKMWGQGCPGELFF,TGTGCCAGCAGCCAAGGAGGTAAGATGTGGGGACAGGGGTGTCCCGGGGAGCTGTTTTTT
TRBV5-4,once,TRBJ2-7,TRBD1,CASSWGQGNYEQYF,TGTGCCAGCAGCTGGGGACAGGGGAACTACGAGCAGTACTTC
TRBV7-2,-,TRBJ2-5,TRBD2,CASSLVASGMWETQYF,TGTGCCAGCAGCTTAGTGGCTAGCGGGATGTGGGAGACCCAGTACTTC
TRBV7-3,-,TRBJ2-7,TRBD2,CASSLSSGTEQYF,TGTGCCAGCAGCTTATCTAGCGGGACCGAGCAGTACTTC
TRBV30,few,TRBJ1-6,-,CAWNLRESPLHF,TGTGCCTGGAATTTACGGGAGTCACCCCTCCACTTT
TRBV6-5,-,TRBJ2-1,TRBD2,CASSPSGAYNEQFF,TGTGCCAGCAGTCCTAGCGGAGCCTACAATGAGCAGTTCTTC
TRBV6-1,-,TRBJ1-2,TRBD1,CASSEFVRTGYGYTF,TGTGCCAGCAGTGAATTTGTCCGGACAGGGTATGGCTACACCTTC
TRBV19,-,TRBJ1-5,-,CASNQGYQPQHF,TGTGCCAGTAATCAGGGATATCAGCCCCAGCATTTT
TRBV5-8,-,TRBJ1-4,TRBD1,CASSETGLANEKLFF,TGTGCCAGCAGTGAGACAGGGCTGGCTAATGAAAAACTGTTTTTT
TRBV3-1/TRBV3-2,-,TRBJ1-5,-,CASSPMTGNQPQHF,TGTGCCAGCAGCCCGATGACAGGTAATCAGCCCCAGCATTTT
TRBV7-9,many,TRBJ2-2,-,CASSPHRGKTTGELFF,TGTGCCAGCAGCCCCCATAGGGGGAAGACCACCGGGGAGCTGTTTTTT
TRBV21-1,-,TRBJ2-7,-,CASKGTSGCTYEQYF,TGTGCCAGCAAAGGGACTAGCGGGTGCACCTACGAGCAGTACTTC
TRBV11-3,-,TRBJ2-3,TRBD1,CASATQGLGSTDTQYF,TGTGCCAGCGCTACACAGGGGCTTGGAAGCACAGATACGCAGTATTTT